This TCR beta chain was recorded in a study of blood T cell repertoires in COVID-19. Trimming stripped 0 bases from V and 11 bases from J, with 20 bases between. CDR3 size: 16 residues. Germline lookup yields CDR1 LGHNA and CDR2 YNFKEQ. Some clones are missing from TCRdb's copy, which holds only in-frame ones; the method was immunoSEQ multiplex PCR. The data contain hundreds of thousands of clones, roughly 89% of them singletons. The V gene is TRBV4-2, the J gene TRBJ1-5; a weak D match, TRBD1 (5 bases). This TCR came from a woman between 50 and 59 years old who had recovered from COVID-19. The sample comprised PBMCs or T cells enriched from blood (not recorded which). CDR3 sequence reads: CASSQEPGDRSMAQHF. The CDR3 DNA reads as TGTGCCAGCAGCCAAGAGCCGGGGGACCGCTCTATGGCCCAGCATTTT.